The entry below gives a single TCR beta chain sequence along with its context. Its antigen is unknown. Base quality data are lacking; no much larger clone is found one base away. The time point label here, explained by the study, means: about 28 days (+/-7) after the second vaccine dose. AZD1222 recipients whose second dose came at about 4 weeks and those whose second dose came at about 12 weeks were combined into one group, since spike-specific TCR depth and breadth did not differ between the two schedules. The vaccinee samples were drawn from two UK trials, COV001 and COV002, one of which was a single-blind randomized controlled phase 2/3 trial testing AZD1222 (ChAdOx1 nCoV-19) in healthy adults. For TCRbeta chain sequencing, PBMC samples were collected from trial participants at day 0 and at day 28 after the second dose. The CDR3 regions of human TCRbeta chains were analyzed by immunosequencing. As for the authors' bioinformatics: TCRs in the repertoires were compared against a reference library of SARS-CoV-2-specific TCRs that had been generated with the MIRA antigen-specificity platform. Breadth was defined as the fraction of unique TCRs that were SARS-CoV-2-associated, and depth was defined as the fraction of total T cells that were SARS-CoV-2-associated. Using the MIRA data, each spike-specific TCR was mapped to the spike region that the TCR reacts to and placed in a CD4 or CD8 class. Log10-transformed breadth and depth values were compared by one-way ANOVA with Sidak's multiple comparisons tests. TCRdb retrieved this table from immuneACCESS and kept in-frame rearrangements only. Not all clones are present; in checked studies, unresolved V genes account for under half, and no reason is known for the remainder. V and J calls and clone size are those listed in that table; D and trimming were worked out from the DNA. Recorded for this sample are over 95,000 clones; roughly 86% of them occurred a single time. The ten most abundant clones make up 16% of the sample.

CDR1 and CDR2 were assigned from the germline V gene as SGHRS and YFSETQ. The CDR3 measures 15 amino acids from cysteine to phenylalanine. Only CDR3 DNA remains: 45 bases, in frame from the first base. V was cut back by 0 bases and J by 3 bases, leaving a gap of 9 bases between them. The data derive from a study of T cell responses to AZD1222 COVID-19 vaccine (dated by TCRdb to the early 2020s). Concerning the study at large: A total of approximately 230 trial participants underwent TCR sequencing, of whom some 210 received two doses of AZD1222 and around 25 received two doses of the MenACWY control vaccine. Trial participants were enrolled by age into 18-55, 56-69 and 70-plus year subgroups, with around 150, 28 and 57 TCR-sequenced participants respectively.

On the study overall, not on this receptor specifically: Participants were mostly white British, with more females than males. The authors suggested clonal diversity may have been underestimated. In the small 56-69-year group, the increase in depth fell short of significance, most likely because of low power. Conclusions about previously exposed vaccinees are limited because only five to seven AZD1222 recipients were SARS-CoV-2 seropositive at baseline. Because no samples from the day 14 peak response were available, repertoires could be characterized only after the peak T cell response. Spike-specific TCR breadth and depth rose significantly after two AZD1222 doses compared with day 0 and with MenACWY recipients. Epitopes outside the regions mutated in the B.1.351 and B.1.1.7 variants were reportedly recognized by nearly half of the unique spike-specific TCRs. Vaccine-associated CD4 TCRs spanned the whole spike protein, with dominant responses in regions 160-218 and 743-854.

This receptor was obtained from an adult who received the AZD1222 COVID-19 vaccine. The sample was peripheral blood, taken 28 days after the second AZD1222 dose. This sequence uses TRBV5-1 and TRBJ1-4, with the D gene too uncertain to name. The DNA sequence is given as TGCGCCAGCAGCTTGGATGGGAAACCTAATGAAAAACTGTTTTTT. The resulting protein is CASSLDGKPNEKLFF.